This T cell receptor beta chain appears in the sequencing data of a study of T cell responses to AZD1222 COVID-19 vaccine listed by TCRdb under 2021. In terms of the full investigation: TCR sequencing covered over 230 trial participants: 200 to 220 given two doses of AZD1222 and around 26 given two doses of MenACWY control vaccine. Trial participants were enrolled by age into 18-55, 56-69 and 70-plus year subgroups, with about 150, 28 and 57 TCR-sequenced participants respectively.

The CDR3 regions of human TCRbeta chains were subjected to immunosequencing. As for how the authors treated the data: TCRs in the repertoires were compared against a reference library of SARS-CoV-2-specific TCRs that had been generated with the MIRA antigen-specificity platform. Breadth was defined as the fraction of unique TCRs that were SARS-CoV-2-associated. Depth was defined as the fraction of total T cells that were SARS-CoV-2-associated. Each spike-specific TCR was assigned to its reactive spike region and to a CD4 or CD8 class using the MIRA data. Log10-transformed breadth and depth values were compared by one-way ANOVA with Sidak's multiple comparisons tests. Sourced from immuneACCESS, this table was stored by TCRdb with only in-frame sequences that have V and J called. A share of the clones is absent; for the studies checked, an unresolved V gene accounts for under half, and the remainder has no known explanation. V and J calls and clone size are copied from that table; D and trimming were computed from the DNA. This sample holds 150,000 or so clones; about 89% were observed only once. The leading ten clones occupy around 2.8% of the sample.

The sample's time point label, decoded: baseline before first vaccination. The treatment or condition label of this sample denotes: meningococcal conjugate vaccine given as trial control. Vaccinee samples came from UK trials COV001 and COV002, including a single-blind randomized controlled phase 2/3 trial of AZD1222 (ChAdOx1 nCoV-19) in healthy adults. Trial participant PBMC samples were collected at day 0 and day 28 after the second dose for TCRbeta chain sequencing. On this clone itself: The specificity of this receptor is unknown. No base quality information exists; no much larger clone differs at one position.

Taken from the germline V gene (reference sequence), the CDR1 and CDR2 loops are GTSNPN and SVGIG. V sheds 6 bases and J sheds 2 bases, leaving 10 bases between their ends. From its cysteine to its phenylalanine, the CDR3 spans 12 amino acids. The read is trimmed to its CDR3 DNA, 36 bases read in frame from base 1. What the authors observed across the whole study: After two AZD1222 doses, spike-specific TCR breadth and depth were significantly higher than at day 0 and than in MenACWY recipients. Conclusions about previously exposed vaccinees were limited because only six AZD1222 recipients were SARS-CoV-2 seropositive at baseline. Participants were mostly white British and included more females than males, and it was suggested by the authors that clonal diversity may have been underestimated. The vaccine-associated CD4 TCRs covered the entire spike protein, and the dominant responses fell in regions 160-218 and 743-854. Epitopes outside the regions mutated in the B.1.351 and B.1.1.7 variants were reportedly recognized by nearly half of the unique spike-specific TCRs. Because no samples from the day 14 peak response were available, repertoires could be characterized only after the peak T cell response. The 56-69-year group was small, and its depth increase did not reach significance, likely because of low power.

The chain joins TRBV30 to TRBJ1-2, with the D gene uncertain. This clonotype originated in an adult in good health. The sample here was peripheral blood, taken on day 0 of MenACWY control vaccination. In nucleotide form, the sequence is TGTGCCTGTCTTATAGTAAACTATGGCTACACCTTC. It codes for CACLIVNYGYTF.